Presented here are 6 T cell receptor beta chains from one specimen sequenced in a study of OX40 agonist ivuxolimab in advanced cancers. The assay was immunoSEQ multiplex PCR, and TCRdb's table has in-frame clones only and misses some. The sample records about 86,000 clones, around 88% being singletons. Sequencing was performed on CD4+ or CD8+ T cells sorted from blood, taken in a trial of the OX40 agonist ivuxolimab. The receptors here all came from an adult with an advanced solid tumor such as melanoma, head and neck, liver or kidney cancer.

V and J are TRBV5-1 and TRBJ2-3, with 10 bases identical to TRBD1. CDR3 size: 17 residues. The V and J ends lost 4 bases and 1 base, in that order; junction bases with no gene match: 9. Germline CDR1 SGHRS, CDR2 YFSETQ. The CDR3 sequence: CASSGELGTGGTDTQYF. The CDR3 coding sequence is TGCGCCAGCAGCGGGGAGTTAGGGACAGGGGGCACAGATACGCAGTATTTT.

This clone came up once. V is TRBV6-1 and J is TRBJ2-7; tentatively, D is TRBD1 (6 bases). The CDR3 totals 12 residues. V lost 6 bases and J 3 bases, leaving 9 bases between the germline ends. Germline V gene sequence: CDR1 MNHNS, CDR2 SASEGT. As DNA, the CDR3 is TGTGCCAGCAGGGGGGACAACTACGAGCAGTACTTC. Its protein is CASRGDNYEQYF.

This chain links TRBV4-1 with TRBJ2-1; the match to TRBD1 covers 8 bases. V was pared by 3 bases and J by 10 bases, with 17 bases of the junction left unmatched. CDR3 length: 17 residues. Germline V gene lookup returns CDR1 MGHRA and CDR2 YSYEKL. This chain's CDR3 is CASSQRGRQGNVWEQFF. The CDR3 nucleotides read TGCGCCAGCAGCCAGAGGGGCCGACAGGGGAATGTTTGGGAGCAGTTCTTC.

The rearrangement joins TRBV30 to TRBJ1-1; D gene uncertain. This CDR3 contains 13 residues. Germline CDR1 and CDR2: GTSNPN and SVGIG (reference sequence). Trimming shortened V by 1 base and J by 5 bases, and 11 bases separated the two germline ends. This chain's CDR3 is CAWSGQSGTEAFF. Written as DNA, the CDR3 is TGTGCCTGGAGTGGGCAGTCGGGGACTGAAGCTTTCTTT.

The rearrangement links TRBV30 to TRBJ1-1; D gene unclear. The germline V gene has CDR1 GTSNPN and CDR2 SVGIG (reference sequence). The CDR3 runs to 12 residues. Trimming took off 5 bases at V and 1 base at J, with 8 bases between the two ends. In DNA, the CDR3 is TGTGCCTGGGGAAGAGCGAACACTGAAGCTTTCTTT. This translates into CAWGRANTEAFF.

The CDR3 DNA is TGTGCCAGCAGTTACGGTAGCGGGGGAGGCAATGAGCAGTTCTTC. Encoded protein: CASSYGSGGGNEQFF. This sequence joins TRBV6-5 and TRBJ2-1; TRBD2 agrees at 9 bases. V gave up 2 bases and J gave up 6 bases; unmatched junction bases: 5. CDR1 MNHEY and CDR2 SVGAGI come from the germline V gene. There are 15 residues in the CDR3.